This TCR beta chain is from a study of shared clonotypes between healthy human individuals. This CDR3 has 15 residues. Trimming removed 4 bases at V and 4 bases at J, with 16 bases between. The germline V gene encodes CDR1 SGHRS and CDR2 YFSETQ. Study findings and constraints: In contrast to clonotypes shared by all four donors, non-shared clonotypes had lower generation probabilities. Generally, estimated richness proved larger in naive subsets than it did in memory subsets.

This was a deep-level run. Libraries were prepared by immunoSEQ multiplex PCR; TCRdb keeps only in-frame clonotypes and omits some of them. The sample holds approximately 1,000,000 clones; roughly 80% are singletons and the top ten take 0.89%. As regards this clone: Its specificity is unknown.

This clonotype originated in a young man in good health. Some clones in this sample may be carry-over from other donors' samples. The chain is built from TRBV5-1 and TRBJ2-3, with a tentative D call TRBD1 (6 bases). The source material was memory CD4+ T cells from PBMCs. Noted subset: CD45RA-negative fraction. CDR3 coding DNA: TGCGCCAGCAGCAGGGACATCACCCCCCCAGATACGCAGTATTTT. This encodes CASSRDITPPDTQYF.